The 20 T cell receptor beta chains presented below share a single source sample, sequenced in a study of vaccination effects on CD4 cells after COVID-19. No cognate antigen is known for these TCRs. TCRdb's copy holds only in-frame clones and misses some; the assay was immunoSEQ multiplex PCR. This sample carries more than 55,000 clones, around 73% of them seen once, and the ten largest clones take 4.3%. After more than 9 days in culture, the CD4+ T cells were isolated. Vaccination of participants consisted of two doses of either the BNT162b2 or mRNA-1273 vaccine. The sample was CD4+ T cells from PBMCs cultured without peptide, taken after COVID-19 vaccination. These receptors originate from a human donor who received a COVID-19 vaccine.

This clone was seen a few times. The chain recombines TRBV7-9 with TRBJ2-7; 11 bases match TRBD1. The CDR3 runs to 13 residues. Germline CDR1 is SEHNR and CDR2 is FQNEAQ (reference sequence). With 11 bases clipped from V and 3 bases from J, the junction kept 6 bases outside the gene matches. The CDR3 sequence: CAVGQGAFYEQYF. The DNA for the CDR3 is TGTGCCGTAGGACAGGGGGCTTTCTACGAGCAGTACTTC.

The chain joins TRBV11-3 to TRBJ1-1; possible D gene TRBD1, 5 bases. Germline CDR1 SGHNT, CDR2 YENEEA. V lost 5 bases, J lost 3 bases, and 10 bases lay in between. The CDR3 sequence is 13 residues long. For the CDR3, the DNA is TGTGCCAGCAGCCGAATAGGGGACACTGAAGCTTTCTTT. Its translation is CASSRIGDTEAFF.

J is TRBJ2-5 and V is TRBV7-2; 8 bases fit TRBD2. CDR3 length: 16 residues. With V trimmed by 5 bases and J by 4 bases, 12 bases remained unmatched. Germline-derived CDR1 and CDR2 are SGHTA and FQGNSA. CDR3 amino acids: CASSRGSGSSIETQYF. CDR3 DNA: TGTGCCAGCAGCCGGGGGAGCGGGAGTTCTATAGAGACCCAGTACTTC.

The chain couples TRBV25-1 to TRBJ2-7; 9 nucleotides agree with TRBD1. The CDR3 extends over 14 amino acids. Germline CDR1 is MGHDK and CDR2 is SYGVNS. V dropped 7 bases and J dropped 3; count of bases not matched to a gene: 7. The CDR3 DNA sequence: TGTGCCAGCATTCGGGACAGGGTTTTCTACGAGCAGTACTTC. As protein: CASIRDRVFYEQYF.

This clone was seen once. This chain links TRBV19 with TRBJ2-7, with TRBD1 matching 8 bases. V trimming: 4 bases; J trimming: 3 bases; junction bases outside the gene matches: 2. The CDR3 has 13 residues. Germline CDR1 and CDR2: LNHDA and SQIVND (reference sequence). This CDR3 reads CASSRDRYYEQYF. CDR3 in DNA: TGTGCCAGTAGTAGGGACAGGTACTACGAGCAGTACTTC.

The V and J genes are TRBV2 and TRBJ2-1, with 11 bases that match TRBD1. The V gene end was trimmed by 6 bases and the J gene end by 6 bases; junction bases not matched to a gene: 7. The CDR3 is 15 amino acids. Germline V CDR1 and CDR2: SNHLY, FYNNEI. CDR3 nucleotides: TGTGCCAGCAGGGGGGGACAGGGGGGCTTCAATGAGCAGTTCTTC. It codes for CASRGGQGGFNEQFF.

Turning to this clone: The sample holds other DNA sequences that translate to the same CDR3. The chain has TRBV30 and TRBJ2-7; either TRBD1 or TRBD2 may supply D (6 bases each). CDR1 is GTSNPN and CDR2 is SVGIG in the germline V gene (reference sequence). V was clipped by 0 bases and J by 7 bases, with 7 bases between them. There are 11 residues in the CDR3. CDR3 region: CAWSVGGEQYF. The CDR3 DNA reads as TGTGCCTGGAGTGTAGGGGGGGAGCAGTACTTC. Full variable domain (remainder filled in from reference TRBV30 and TRBJ2-7): SQTIHQWPATLVQPVGSPLSLECTVEGTSNPNLYWYRQAAGRGLQLLFYSVGIGQISSEVPQNLSASRPQDRQFILSSKKLLLSDSGFYLCAWSVGGEQYFGPGTRLTVT.

The chain links TRBV29-1 to TRBJ1-1, with 11 bases fitting TRBD1. V gave up 6 bases and J gave up 1 base; unmatched junction bases: 4. CDR3 length: 14 residues. The germline CDR1 and CDR2 sequences are SQVTM and ANQGSEA. The CDR3 DNA reads TGCAGCGTCCATGGGACAGGGGGGAACACTGAAGCTTTCTTT. Its translation is CSVHGTGGNTEAFF.

V is TRBV5-1 and J is TRBJ2-5; D may be TRBD2 (6 bases). This CDR3 comprises 14 residues. Germline CDR1 is SGHRS and CDR2 is YFSETQ. Trimming removed 0 bases from V and 3 bases from J, with 9 bases in between. The CDR3 region is CASSLGREKETQYF. Written as DNA, the CDR3 is TGCGCCAGCAGCTTGGGACGGGAGAAAGAGACCCAGTACTTC.

This clone showed up just once. An end of the junction differs from the germline gene, which may be a read error. The chain uses TRBV7-7 and TRBJ2-3; TRBD2 matches at 8 bases. The CDR3 covers 15 residues. Looked up from germline, CDR1 is SSHAT and CDR2 is FNYEAQ (reference sequence). For the CDR3, the DNA is TGTGCTAGCAGCCCTCAGTCGGGAGGGGCAGATACGCAGTATTTT. Its protein is CASSPQSGGADTQYF.

This chain uses TRBV19 with TRBJ2-1; 8 nucleotides align to TRBD1. The CDR3 is made up of 17 amino acids. In germline, CDR1 is LNHDA, CDR2 SQIVND (reference sequence). V shed 2 bases and J 8 bases; nucleotides not matched to a gene: 14. The CDR3 bases are TGTGCCAGTAGTATAAGGAAGGTCCGGGACAGGAGGGATGAGCAGTTCTTC. It specifies CASSIRKVRDRRDEQFF. The full variable domain, completed using reference TRBV19 and TRBJ2-1, is DGGITQSPKYLFRKEGQNVTLSCEQNLNHDAMYWYRQDPGQGLRLIYYSQIVNDFQKGDIAEGYSVSREKKESFPLTVTSAQKNPTAFYLCASSIRKVRDRRDEQFFGPGTRLTVL.

The rearrangement links TRBV14 to TRBJ1-5; D remains ambiguous. The germline CDR1 and CDR2 sequences are SGHDN and FVKESK. The CDR3 has 13 amino acids. V lost 5 bases, J lost 5 bases, and 10 bases lay in between. The CDR3 region is CASSAGSHQPQHF. The DNA for the CDR3 is TGTGCCAGCAGCGCGGGCAGTCATCAGCCCCAGCATTTT.

The J gene is TRBJ2-7, the V gene TRBV10-3; D may match TRBD1 or TRBD2 (5 bases each). The CDR3 length is 14 residues. From germline, CDR1 is ENHRY and CDR2 SYGVKD. V was trimmed by 0 bases and J by 5 bases, leaving 11 bases between them. CDR3 coding DNA: TGTGCCATCAGTGAGTCGAGACAGCGGCACGAGCAGTACTTC. Translation: CAISESRQRHEQYF.

On this clone: The identical CDR3 is also encoded by other nucleotide sequences in the sample. The V and J genes are TRBV29-1 and TRBJ1-1, with D possibly matching TRBD1 (6 bases). The CDR3 has 13 amino acids. Germline CDR1 reads SQVTM; CDR2 reads ANQGSEA. V was trimmed by 7 bases and J by 0 bases, leaving 12 bases between them. CDR3 protein: CSGSGHLNTEAFF. The CDR3, as DNA: TGCAGCGGCTCGGGACACTTGAACACTGAAGCTTTCTTT. Filled out from reference TRBV29-1 and TRBJ1-1, the complete variable domain reads SAVISQKPSRDICQRGTSLTIQCQVDSQVTMMFWYRQQPGQSLTLIATANQGSEATYESGFVIDKFPISRPNLTFSTLTVSNMSPEDSSIYLCSGSGHLNTEAFFGQGTRLTVV.

The J gene is TRBJ2-3, the V gene TRBV5-6; D is uncertain. From germline, CDR1 is SGHDT and CDR2 YYEEEE. The CDR3 has 14 residues. V dropped 3 bases and J dropped 0 bases, with 8 bases sitting between them. CDR3 in amino acids: CASSSASSTDTQYF. The DNA of the CDR3 is TGTGCCAGCAGCTCAGCCTCTAGCACAGATACGCAGTATTTT. Looking up the rest from reference TRBV5-6 and TRBJ2-3 gives the full variable domain: DAGVTQSPTHLIKTRGQQVTLRCSPKSGHDTVSWYQQALGQGPQFIFQYYEEEERQRGNFPDRFSGHQFPNYSSELNVNALLLGDSALYLCASSSASSTDTQYFGPGTRLTVL.

The rearrangement uses TRBV20-1 and TRBJ1-1; D uncertain. The CDR3 runs to 11 residues. Looked up from germline, CDR1 is DFQATT and CDR2 is SNEGSKA (reference sequence). The V end lost 2 bases, the J end lost 11 bases, and 12 bases lay between the germline ends. In DNA form, the CDR3 reads TGCAGTGCTAGAAACCTGGTCCTGGCTTTCTTT. It translates to CSARNLVLAFF.

The V call is TRBV18, the J call TRBJ2-1, with 8 bases identical to TRBD2. The CDR3 length is 12 residues. Germline V gene lookup returns CDR1 KGHSH and CDR2 LQKENI. V gave up 6 bases and J gave up 9 bases; unmatched junction bases: 4. CDR3 DNA sequence: TGTGCCAGCTCTCCTACTAGCGGTGAGCAGTTCTTC. Translating gives CASSPTSGEQFF.

The chain joins TRBV10-3 to TRBJ1-2; D perhaps matches TRBD1 (5 bases). Trimming cost V 3 bases and J 8 bases, with 13 bases left between them. This CDR3 has 13 amino acids. The V gene's germline CDR1 is ENHRY and CDR2 SYGVKD. The CDR3 loop is CAISDGEGLGYTF. The CDR3 DNA follows: TGTGCCATCAGTGATGGGGAGGGGCTCGGCTACACCTTC.

V and J are TRBV28 and TRBJ2-7; D could derive from TRBD1 or TRBD2 (5 bases each). This CDR3 region has 15 residues. V lost 8 bases and J lost 9, with 26 bases in between. Germline lookup yields CDR1 MDHEN and CDR2 SYDVKM. Here the CDR3 DNA reads TGTGCCAGCGGACCCTACCGCGTTTGGGACCGCGGGCAGTACTTC. Translation: CASGPYRVWDRGQYF.

This clone appeared a few times. The CDR3 bases are TGTGCCAGCAGCTTGGTGGGGAACACAGATACGCAGTATTTT. It is translated as CASSLVGNTDTQYF. The J gene is TRBJ2-3, the V gene TRBV5-4; the D is unclear. Trimming stripped 0 bases from V and 2 bases from J, with 7 bases between. This CDR3 comprises 14 residues. The V gene's germline CDR1 is SGHNT and CDR2 YYREEE (reference sequence).